One sample yielded the 32 T cell receptor beta chains listed below, sequenced in a study of T cell repertoires in cytomegalovirus infection. TCRdb recomputed calls from the reads with MiXCR, one row per CDR3 protein. This sample has some 590,000 distinct CDR3 sequences, with just under 40% found just once. Their cognate antigens are unknown. The material sequenced was cultured PBMCs, taken from culture after CMV antigen stimulation. The receptors were sampled from a human donor in good health (CMV status not recorded). Some clones in this sample may be carry-over from other donors' samples.

This clonotype has only one observation. The gene calls are TRBV6-6 and TRBJ2-7; 7 bases map to TRBD2. The V gene's germline CDR1 is MNHNY and CDR2 SVGAGI (reference sequence). V lost 5 bases, J lost 4 bases, and 8 bases stayed unmatched. The CDR3 spans 14 residues. The CDR3, as DNA: TGTGCCAGCAGTGTTGCGGGAGTCCAATACGAGCAGTACTTC. It specifies CASSVAGVQYEQYF.

The rearrangement uses TRBV10-3 and TRBJ2-7, with 7 positions matching TRBD2. This CDR3 contains 13 residues. The V gene's germline CDR1 is ENHRY and CDR2 SYGVKD. With V trimmed by 9 bases and J by 2 bases, 7 bases remained unmatched. The CDR3 DNA reads TGTGCCATAAGCGCCGGGACTACCTACGAGCAGTACTTC. Its translation: CAISAGTTYEQYF.

The V call is TRBV6-1, the J call TRBJ2-5; D is unclear. The CDR3 totals 15 residues. Trimming left V 5 bases short and J 0 bases short, with 13 bases between. Per germline, CDR1 MNHNS and CDR2 SASEGT. This chain's CDR3 is CASSSDSGNQETQYF. As DNA, the CDR3 is TGTGCCAGCAGTTCTGACTCCGGCAACCAAGAGACCCAGTACTTC.

This chain links TRBV4-3 with TRBJ2-7; 9 bases match TRBD2. There are 15 residues in the CDR3. V lost 4 bases, J lost 6 bases, and 10 bases stayed unmatched. Germline lookup yields CDR1 LGHNA and CDR2 YSLEER. For the CDR3, the DNA is TGCGCCAGCAGCCCCAGCCCGGGACTAGCTTTCGAGCAGTACTTC. Translating gives CASSPSPGLAFEQYF.

The chain employs TRBV7-2 and TRBJ2-5, with TRBD2 matching 10 bases. This CDR3 spans 16 amino acids. CDR1 and CDR2 (germline): SGHTA, FQGNSA. V gave up 1 base and J gave up 5 bases; unmatched junction bases: 7. In DNA form, the CDR3 reads TGTGCCAGCAGCTTAGTAGCGGGGGGCGGTAGGGAGACCCAGTACTTC. It yields the protein CASSLVAGGGRETQYF. The full variable domain, completed using reference TRBV7-2 and TRBJ2-5, is GAGVSQSPSNKVTEKGKDVELRCDPISGHTALYWYRQSLGQGLEFLIYFQGNSAPDKSGLPSDRFSAERTGGSVSTLTIQRTQQEDSAVYLCASSLVAGGGRETQYFGPGTRLLVL.

This clonotype was seen ten or more times. This chain joins TRBV7-2 and TRBJ2-1; D is undetermined. In germline, CDR1 is SGHTA, CDR2 FQGNSA. This CDR3 spans 13 amino acids. V was clipped by 2 bases and J by 8 bases, with 10 bases between them. The CDR3 is CASSLLQVDEQFF. The CDR3 DNA reads as TGTGCCAGCAGCTTACTTCAGGTTGATGAGCAGTTCTTC.

This clonotype showed up many times. The chain couples TRBV7-8 to TRBJ1-3; perhaps TRBD1 as D (6 bases). The CDR3 is 16 amino acids. V was trimmed by 6 bases and J by 0 bases, leaving 15 bases between them. The germline CDR1 and CDR2 sequences are SGHVS and FQNEAQ. Here the CDR3 DNA reads TGTGCCAGCAGTCCAACAGGGTTTAGCTCTGGAAACACCATATATTTT. The encoded protein is CASSPTGFSSGNTIYF.

Only a few counts were recorded for this clonotype. V usage is TRBV7-9 and J usage is TRBJ2-7, with unresolved D. Trimming took 5 bases from V and 0 from J, leaving 14 bases between them. The CDR3 contains 15 residues. Per germline, CDR1 SEHNR and CDR2 FQNEAQ (reference sequence). The CDR3 spells CASSPTGQVSYEQYF. The CDR3 DNA sequence: TGTGCCAGCAGCCCGACTGGTCAGGTCTCCTACGAGCAGTACTTC.

The chain carries TRBV27 and TRBJ2-2; D is undetermined. Germline V lookup: CDR1 MNHEY, CDR2 SMNVEV (reference sequence). CDR3 length: 13 amino acids. Trimming pared 5 bases from V and 4 bases from J, leaving 8 bases between. The CDR3 loop reads CASSRFATGELFF. In nucleotides, the CDR3 is TGTGCCAGCAGTCGGTTTGCCACCGGGGAGCTGTTTTTT.

Only a few counts were recorded for this clonotype. The J gene is TRBJ2-5, the V gene TRBV24-1, with D possibly TRBD1 on 6 matching bases. The V gene lost 4 bases and the J gene lost 2 bases, with 10 bases spanning the gap. This CDR3 is built from 14 residues. The germline CDR1 and CDR2 sequences are KGHDR and SFDVKD. CDR3 in DNA: TGTGCCACCAGTGACCTGGACAGTCAAGAGACCCAGTACTTC. This gives the protein CATSDLDSQETQYF.

To note about this clonotype: Just one base apart from a much larger clone, this may be a read error. For the CDR3, the DNA is TGTGCCAGCAGCTTGAACAGGGTGAACACTGAAGCTTTCTTT. Translated, it gives CASSLNRVNTEAFF. The chain employs TRBV7-6 and TRBJ1-1; tentative D call: TRBD1 (6 bases). This CDR3 has 14 residues. Trimming stripped 3 bases from V and 0 bases from J, with 8 bases between. CDR1 and CDR2 (germline): SGHVS, FNYEAQ.

The chain joins TRBV7-2 to TRBJ2-5; TRBD2 aligns across 7 bases. The J segment lost 5 bases and the V segment lost 5 bases, leaving 5 bases of the junction unmatched. Germline V gives CDR1 SGHTA, CDR2 FQGNSA. The length of the CDR3 is 13 residues. CDR3 nucleotides: TGTGCCAGCAGCGGTAGAGCGGGGGAGACCCAGTACTTC. It translates to CASSGRAGETQYF.

This chain uses TRBV7-8 with TRBJ1-5; TRBD1 matches 8 bases. Unmatched junction bases numbered 5, after V lost 5 bases and J lost 5 bases. This CDR3 is 14 amino acids long. CDR1 SGHVS and CDR2 FQNEAQ come from the germline V gene. As DNA, the CDR3 is TGTGCCAGCAGCCCGGACAGGGTGGATCAGCCCCAGCATTTT. It specifies CASSPDRVDQPQHF.

The chain has TRBV5-1 and TRBJ2-3; 7 bases map to TRBD2. The CDR3 has 17 amino acids. Germline V gene sequence: CDR1 SGHRS, CDR2 YFSETQ. V lost 4 bases to trimming and J lost 7 bases; unmatched junction nucleotides: 18. CDR3 bases: TGCGCCAGCAGCCTTGACCTATTCGCGCGGGAGAGAAATACGCAGTATTTT. It encodes CASSLDLFARERNTQYF.

The chain recombines TRBV27 with TRBJ2-7; TRBD1 matches at 7 bases. V was clipped by 5 bases and J by 3 bases; unmatched bases: 4. Germline V gene data show CDR1 as MNHEY and CDR2 as SMNVEV (reference sequence). This CDR3 region has 13 residues. The CDR3 DNA reads TGTGCCAGCAGTGGGGACAGCCTCTACGAGCAGTACTTC. This translates into CASSGDSLYEQYF.

The chain recombines TRBV19 with TRBJ1-1; D unclear. Trimming stripped 9 bases from V and 0 bases from J, with 11 bases between. The CDR3 runs to 13 residues. Germline lookup yields CDR1 LNHDA and CDR2 SQIVND (reference sequence). The CDR3: CASWRNMNTEAFF. For the CDR3, the DNA is TGTGCCAGCTGGAGAAACATGAACACTGAAGCTTTCTTT. Full variable domain (missing parts from reference TRBV19 and TRBJ1-1): DGGITQSPKYLFRKEGQNVTLSCEQNLNHDAMYWYRQDPGQGLRLIYYSQIVNDFQKGDIAEGYSVSREKKESFPLTVTSAQKNPTAFYLCASWRNMNTEAFFGQGTRLTVV.

The chain recombines TRBV20-1 with TRBJ1-5; D is unresolved. V was shortened by 1 base and J by 3 bases, with 13 bases between the two germline ends. CDR1 is DFQATT, CDR2 SNEGSKA, per germline (reference sequence). The CDR3 sequence is 15 residues long. The CDR3 DNA sequence: TGCAGTGCTAGAGTGGGTCCAGCTGACAATCAGCCCCAGCATTTT. Residues: CSARVGPADNQPQHF.

This clonotype showed up just a few times. V usage is TRBV7-6 and J usage is TRBJ1-6, with a weak D call TRBD1 (5 bases). CDR3 size: 15 residues. Germline V gene data show CDR1 as SGHVS and CDR2 as FNYEAQ. V lost 0 bases to trimming and J lost 10 bases, with 13 bases between them. Here the CDR3 DNA reads TGTGCCAGCAGCTTAGCTGGACAAGGGAGATCACCCCTCCACTTT. Residues: CASSLAGQGRSPLHF.

This chain joins TRBV5-6 and TRBJ1-2; D is ambiguous. The germline V and J ends were trimmed by 2 bases and 6 bases, with 17 bases remaining between them. This CDR3 is built from 15 residues. CDR1 is SGHDT, CDR2 YYEEEE, per germline. The CDR3 coding sequence is TGTGCCAGCAGCTTCAGTGGCAGGAGGGAGGATGGCTACACCTTC. This encodes CASSFSGRREDGYTF.

This clonotype was found a few times. This chain links TRBV19 with TRBJ1-6; no firm D call. The ends were cut back, 6 bases at V and 12 bases at J, with 12 bases in the middle. Germline V gene sequence: CDR1 LNHDA, CDR2 SQIVND (reference sequence). The CDR3 has 12 residues. The CDR3 here is CASRTDRVPLHF. CDR3 coding DNA: TGTGCCAGTAGAACGGACCGGGTACCCCTCCACTTT.

This clonotype was counted a few times. The rearrangement links TRBV7-9 to TRBJ2-3; 8 bases agree with TRBD2. Germline CDR1 is SEHNR and CDR2 is FQNEAQ (reference sequence). The CDR3 consists of 14 residues. V was clipped by 10 bases and J by 4 bases; unmatched bases: 10. The CDR3 bases are TGTGCCACCCGACCGGGAGGGCCCGCAGATACGCAGTATTTT. Translating gives CATRPGGPADTQYF.

The chain combines TRBV7-2 with TRBJ2-7, with D maybe TRBD2 (7 bases). CDR1 and CDR2 from the germline V gene are SGHTA and FQGNSA. Trimming cost V 1 base and J 2 bases, with 12 bases left between them. CDR3 length equals 15 residues. DNA for the CDR3: TGTGCCAGCAGCTTAGGCGGGGGCAACCCCTACGAGCAGTACTTC. Translated, it gives CASSLGGGNPYEQYF.

The V and J genes are TRBV7-9 and TRBJ1-2; D remains unclear. The CDR3 consists of 13 residues. Between the trimmed V and J ends, which lost 3 bases and 3 bases, there was a span of 8 bases. Germline CDR1 is SEHNR and CDR2 is FQNEAQ (reference sequence). CDR3 nucleotides: TGTGCCAGCAGCTTTATCCTGGACTATGGCTACACCTTC. Its translation: CASSFILDYGYTF. Together with reference TRBV7-9 and TRBJ1-2, the CDR3 gives the full variable domain: DTGVSQNPRHKITKRGQNVTFRCDPISEHNRLYWYRQTLGQGPEFLTYFQNEAQLEKSRLLSDRFSAERPKGSFSTLEIQRTEQGDSAMYLCASSFILDYGYTFGSGTRLTVV.

The chain links TRBV14 to TRBJ2-5; tentative D call: TRBD1 (6 bases). Germline-derived CDR1 and CDR2 are SGHDN and FVKESK. The V and J ends lost 4 bases and 7 bases respectively, with 13 bases between them. The CDR3 loop spans 13 amino acids. CDR3 residues: CASSPTGLWTQYF. The CDR3 DNA reads TGTGCCAGCAGCCCTACAGGGCTTTGGACCCAGTACTTC.

The gene calls are TRBV7-6 and TRBJ2-1, with D perhaps given as TRBD1 or TRBD2 (5 bases each). The CDR3 is made up of 14 amino acids. The V end was cut by 5 bases, the J end by 8 bases, with 16 bases between. Germline V gene lookup returns CDR1 SGHVS and CDR2 FNYEAQ. Here the CDR3 reads CASSPRARGDEQFF. DNA for the CDR3: TGTGCCAGCAGCCCCCGGGCCCGGGGCGATGAGCAGTTCTTC.

The genes are TRBV29-1 and TRBJ1-2, with D possibly matching TRBD1 (5 bases). CDR3 length equals 14 residues. Germline V gene lookup returns CDR1 SQVTM and CDR2 ANQGSEA. Trimming cost V 7 bases and J 8 bases, with 23 bases left between them. CDR3 sequence: CSGYQGSNSDGYTF. DNA for the CDR3: TGCAGCGGCTACCAGGGTTCAAACTCAGACGGCTACACCTTC.

This chain connects TRBV18 to TRBJ2-3; TRBD1 agrees at 8 bases. CDR3 length equals 15 residues. Trimming removed 3 bases from V and 2 bases from J; junction bases left unmatched: 4. Germline V gene sequence: CDR1 KGHSH, CDR2 LQKENI. DNA for the CDR3: TGTGCCAGCTCACCCGGGACAGGAGCCACAGATACGCAGTATTTT. Amino acids: CASSPGTGATDTQYF.

This clonotype showed up just a few times. The gene calls are TRBV4-2 and TRBJ1-1; 8 bases fit TRBD1. Germline V gene sequence: CDR1 LGHNA, CDR2 YNFKEQ. The CDR3 runs to 18 residues. V trimming: 1 base; J trimming: 4 bases; junction bases outside the gene matches: 14. Here the CDR3 DNA reads TGTGCCAGCAGCCAAGGGAGCGCAGGGGGCAGTTGGGGCACTGAAGCTTTCTTT. This gives the protein CASSQGSAGGSWGTEAFF.

The chain is built from TRBV20-1 and TRBJ2-3; 7 bases are shared with TRBD1. The CDR3 runs 14 residues. V shed 5 bases, J shed 5 bases, and the junction held 10 bases outside the gene matches. Germline V gene lookup returns CDR1 DFQATT and CDR2 SNEGSKA (reference sequence). The CDR3 reads CSAGRTGPGDTQYF. CDR3 nucleotides: TGCAGTGCTGGGCGGACAGGACCGGGAGATACGCAGTATTTT.

This clonotype came up many times. The CDR3 sequence: CASSLEWGGVDTQYF. The CDR3 bases are TGTGCCAGCAGCTTAGAGTGGGGCGGAGTTGATACGCAGTATTTT. This sequence joins TRBV7-6 and TRBJ2-3; TRBD1 might be the D (5 bases). Trimming took off 1 base at V and 6 bases at J, with 14 bases between the two ends. This CDR3 has 15 amino acids. Germline V lookup: CDR1 SGHVS, CDR2 FNYEAQ.

This clonotype occurred a few times. The genes are TRBV5-4 and TRBJ2-1, with D maybe TRBD2 (6 bases). The CDR3 sequence is 18 residues long. V dropped 4 bases and J dropped 6 bases, with 26 bases sitting between them. Looked up from germline, CDR1 is SGHNT and CDR2 is YYREEE (reference sequence). As DNA, the CDR3 is TGTGCCAGCAGCCCGCGGGGAGGACCTCTGAGAGTTCCCAATGAGCAGTTCTTC. This translates into CASSPRGGPLRVPNEQFF.

The V and J genes are TRBV19 and TRBJ1-3; unclear D gene. The CDR3 covers 17 residues. The germline gives CDR1 LNHDA, CDR2 SQIVND (reference sequence). Between the trimmed V and J ends, which lost 5 bases and 2 bases, there was a span of 19 bases. CDR3 protein: CASSSRRQSTTGNTIYF. As DNA, the CDR3 is TGTGCCAGTAGTTCCCGACGCCAGTCCACCACTGGAAACACCATATATTTT. Full variable domain (rest looked up from reference TRBV19 and TRBJ1-3): DGGITQSPKYLFRKEGQNVTLSCEQNLNHDAMYWYRQDPGQGLRLIYYSQIVNDFQKGDIAEGYSVSREKKESFPLTVTSAQKNPTAFYLCASSSRRQSTTGNTIYFGEGSWLTVV.